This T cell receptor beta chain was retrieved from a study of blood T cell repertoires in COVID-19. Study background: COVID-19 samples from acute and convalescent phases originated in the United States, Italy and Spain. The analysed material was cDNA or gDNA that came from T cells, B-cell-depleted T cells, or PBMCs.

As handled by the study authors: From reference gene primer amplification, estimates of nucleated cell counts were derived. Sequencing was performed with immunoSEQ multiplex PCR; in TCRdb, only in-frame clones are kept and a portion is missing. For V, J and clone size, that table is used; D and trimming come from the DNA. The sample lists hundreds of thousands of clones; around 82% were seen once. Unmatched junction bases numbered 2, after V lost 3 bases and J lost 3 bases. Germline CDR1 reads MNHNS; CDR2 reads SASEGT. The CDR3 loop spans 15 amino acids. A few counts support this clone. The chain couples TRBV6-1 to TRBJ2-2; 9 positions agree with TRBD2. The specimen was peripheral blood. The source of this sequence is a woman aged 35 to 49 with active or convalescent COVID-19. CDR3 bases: TGTGCCAGCAGTGAGTCTAGCGGGGACACCGGGGAGCTGTTTTTT. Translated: CASSESSGDTGELFF.